The present T cell receptor (beta chain) was sequenced within a study of T-cell memory formation after mild COVID-19 (dated by TCRdb to the early 2020s). Background for the entire study: TCR sequence clusters from the two donors were largely donor specific. Longitudinal TCRalpha and TCRbeta repertoire sequencing tracked T-cell clones expanding and contracting after mild COVID-19 in a couple of donors. Two young, previously healthy adult volunteers made up the cohort, one male and one female.

The germline V and J ends show losses of 5 bases and 12 bases respectively, and no gene match explains 6 bases of the junction. The germline V gene sets CDR1 to LGHNA and CDR2 to YSLEER. The CDR3 sequence holds 12 residues, the cysteine and phenylalanine included. The CDR3 DNA has 36 bases and is translated from base 1. Ficoll-Paque density gradient centrifugation was used to isolate PBMCs. This clonotype was seen a few times. Which antigen it targets is not known. No base-level quality is on record; no much larger clone is a single base apart. The reads were generated on an Illumina NovaSeq 6000. TCRalpha and TCRbeta cDNA libraries were constructed by 5'RACE with constant-segment primers, with sample barcodes and unique molecular identifiers being introduced. RNA was extracted from every sample with Trizol reagent. Library amplification was performed in two PCR steps, and a second sample barcode and Illumina TruSeq adapters were introduced in the second step. Sequencing of libraries was performed on an Illumina NovaSeq with 2 x 150 bp paired-end reads. In the paper's pipeline: With migec v1.2.7, reads were demultiplexed and then collapsed into UMI-guided consensus sequences. Using mixcr v2.1.11, UMI consensuses were aligned to TRA and TRB V and J templates and then assembled into clonotypes. A clonotype was counted as expanded or contracted only if both edgeR and NoisET called the change significant, with noise models trained on biological replicates. For edgeR calls, a false discovery rate-adjusted p below 0.01 and a log2 fold-change threshold of 1 were applied. As an exploratory analysis of dynamics, max-normalized trajectories of the 1000 most abundant clonotypes were examined by PCA with hierarchical clustering. Separately sequenced CD4+ and CD8+ repertoires were used to assign the CD4 or CD8 phenotype of responding clones. Through fastp at Q25 and MiXCR, TCRdb rebuilt clones from the public reads, retaining in-frame beta chains. Rows matching on CDR3 protein sequence are summarized as one entry with the most common DNA and genes. These V and J calls originate from TCRdb's pipeline instead of the authors' own analysis. The sample table shows around 300,000 distinct CDR3 sequences, and approximately 14% are seen once. Around a fifth of the sample comes from the top ten.

Findings and caveats that apply to the study as a whole: Some responding clones were detected in pre-infection memory, suggesting pre-existing cross-reactive memory T cells joined the SARS-CoV-2 response. The study covered only a couple of mild cases, and larger cohorts including severe cases with pre-infection samples were considered necessary. The second-wave clones that peaked on day 37 were not confirmed to be SARS-CoV-2 specific. Clones contracting from day 15 to 85 had balanced CD4/CD8 phenotypes, while a second wave expanding from day 15 to 37 was biased towards CD4+. Contracting CD4+ clones were located mainly in the CM and EM memory subsets, whereas CD8+ clones were found to be enriched in EMRA.

The receptor's source is a young man who had mild COVID-19 (a few samples of this study predate the infection). The sample titles of this study are shuffled in the database, so cell type and time point are left out; the donor was told from shared clones. This chain is built from TRBV4-3 and TRBJ2-2; TRBD1 fits 7 bases in the junction. Sequences were obtained from PBMCs or a T cell subset sorted from them (not recorded which). The CDR3 has the sequence CASSSPDRKLFF. In nucleotide form, the sequence is TGCGCCAGCAGCTCCCCGGACAGGAAGCTGTTTTTT.